This T cell receptor (beta chain) comes out of a study of T cell responses to AZD1222 COVID-19 vaccine. Assay: immunoSEQ multiplex PCR; the TCRdb copy retains only in-frame clones and omits some. The sample shows about 140,000 clones, roughly 90% of them seen only once. The CDR3 is made up of 12 amino acids. CDR1 and CDR2 from the germline V gene are MDHEN and SYDVKM. With 2 bases removed from V and 9 bases from J, the gap between germline ends came to 7 bases. V is TRBV28 and J is TRBJ2-2, with D unresolved. This TCR came from an adult who received the AZD1222 COVID-19 vaccine. The specimen comprised peripheral blood, sampled 28 days after the second AZD1222 dose. CDR3 protein: CASSLGSRELFF. DNA for the CDR3: TGTGCCAGCAGTTTAGGGTCTCGGGAGCTGTTTTTT. The full variable domain, in which reference TRBV28 and TRBJ2-2 provide the parts outside the CDR3, is DVKVTQSSRYLVKRTGEKVFLECVQDMDHENMFWYRQDPGLGLRLIYFSYDVKMKEKGDIPEGYSVSREKKERFSLILESASTNQTSMYLCASSLGSRELFFGEGSRLTVL.